These 22 T cell receptor beta chains share one sample of origin, sequenced in a study of T cell responses to AZD1222 COVID-19 vaccine. The table came from immunoSEQ multiplex PCR; TCRdb's copy has only in-frame clones and leaves some out. The sample holds about 140,000 clones; around 89% are singletons and the top ten take under 3.5%. This sample comprised peripheral blood, obtained on day 0 of AZD1222 vaccination. These receptors were taken from an adult in good health.

The rearrangement links TRBV15 to TRBJ2-1, with a weak D call TRBD1 (6 bases). The germline V gene encodes CDR1 LNHNV and CDR2 YYDKDF (reference sequence). Deletions cut 3 bases from V and 5 bases from J, with 11 bases between. CDR3 size: 14 residues. The CDR3 coding sequence is TGTGCCACCAGCAGGTACAGGGTCAACAATGAGCAGTTCTTC. Translated: CATSRYRVNNEQFF.

The J gene is TRBJ1-5, the V gene TRBV13; 9 bases match TRBD1. J was trimmed by 4 bases and V by 4 bases; bases with no gene match: 5. In germline, CDR1 is PRHDT, CDR2 FYEKMQ (reference sequence). The CDR3 runs to 15 residues. Here the CDR3 reads CASSSSGTGNQPQHF. Here the CDR3 DNA reads TGTGCCAGCAGCTCCTCGGGGACAGGGAATCAGCCCCAGCATTTT.

This clone was seen only once. CDR3 sequence: CASSSGLSGGEQYF. CDR3 in DNA: TGTGCCAGCAGTTCGGGTCTTTCCGGTGGCGAGCAGTACTTC. This chain connects TRBV6-6 to TRBJ2-7; D ambiguous. CDR1 and CDR2 (germline): MNHNY, SVGAGI (reference sequence). The CDR3 length is 14 residues. Trimming took 4 bases from V and 6 from J, leaving 16 bases between them.

The chain couples TRBV6-4 to TRBJ2-1; 8 nucleotides line up with TRBD2. The V gene's germline CDR1 is MRHNA and CDR2 SNTAGT. V shed 6 bases and J 5 bases; nucleotides not matched to a gene: 9. This CDR3 spans 15 amino acids. The CDR3 region is CASSPRGGGNNEQFF. The CDR3 nucleotides read TGTGCCAGCAGCCCCAGGGGCGGGGGGAACAATGAGCAGTTCTTC.

V usage is TRBV12-3 or TRBV12-4 and J usage is TRBJ2-7, with D uncertain. Trimming shortened V by 1 base and J by 2 bases, and 6 bases separated the two germline ends. The CDR3 sequence is 13 residues long. CDR3 in amino acids: CASSLEGTYEQYF. DNA of the CDR3: TGTGCCAGCAGTTTAGAGGGAACCTACGAGCAGTACTTC.

The rearrangement uses TRBV6-1 and TRBJ1-4, with D possibly TRBD1 on 6 matching bases. V was trimmed by 4 bases and J by 0 bases, leaving 21 bases between them. The CDR3 consists of 19 residues. Germline CDR1 is MNHNS and CDR2 is SASEGT. The CDR3 loop reads CASSGRSYTWTATNEKLFF. In nucleotides, the CDR3 is TGTGCCAGCAGTGGACGCTCGTACACTTGGACAGCAACTAATGAAAAACTGTTTTTT.

The CDR3 sequence: CASSQDQRRTPGGADGYTF. Written as DNA, the CDR3 is TGCGCCAGCAGCCAAGATCAGCGGCGGACCCCCGGGGGTGCTGATGGCTACACCTTC. The chain is built from TRBV4-1 and TRBJ1-2, with D possibly matching TRBD1 (5 bases). Germline assignment: CDR1 MGHRA and CDR2 YSYEKL. Trimming left V 0 bases short and J 6 bases short, with 26 bases between. The length of the CDR3 is 19 residues.

The chain is built from TRBV4-1 and TRBJ2-7; D not resolved. The CDR3 consists of 17 residues. The V and J ends lost 4 bases and 0 bases respectively, with 19 bases between them. Germline loops: CDR1 MGHRA, CDR2 YSYEKL. The CDR3 protein is CASSLRREPSSSYEQYF. The CDR3 DNA reads as TGCGCCAGCAGCCTTCGAAGGGAACCCTCGTCCTCCTACGAGCAGTACTTC.

V usage is TRBV6-5 and J usage is TRBJ2-1, with TRBD2 matching over 8 bases. V lost 5 bases and J lost 0; bases outside the gene matches: 3. This CDR3 is built from 15 residues. Germline V gene data show CDR1 as MNHEY and CDR2 as SVGAGI. DNA for the CDR3: TGTGCCAGCAGTATTAGCGGGACCTCCTACAATGAGCAGTTCTTC. This encodes CASSISGTSYNEQFF.

V gene TRBV18 combines with J gene TRBJ1-2, with TRBD1 matching over 7 bases. Germline loops: CDR1 KGHSH, CDR2 LQKENI. V trimming: 6 bases; J trimming: 6 bases; junction bases outside the gene matches: 4. The CDR3 consists of 12 residues. Here the CDR3 reads CASSQQGNGYTF. CDR3 nucleotides: TGTGCCAGCTCTCAACAGGGGAATGGCTACACCTTC.

The V gene is TRBV11-2, the J gene TRBJ2-3; no definite D call. CDR1 and CDR2 from the germline V gene are SGHAT and FQNNGV. CDR3 length: 13 amino acids. The V gene lost 0 bases and the J gene lost 4 bases, with 5 bases spanning the gap. CDR3 DNA sequence: TGTGCCAGCAGCTTAGAATTCTCAGATACGCAGTATTTT. It codes for CASSLEFSDTQYF. The complete variable domain, with remaining parts taken from reference TRBV11-2 and TRBJ2-3, reads EAGVAQSPRYKIIEKRQSVAFWCNPISGHATLYWYQQILGQGPKLLIQFQNNGVVDDSQLPKDRFSAERLKGVDSTLKIQPAKLEDSAVYLCASSLEFSDTQYFGPGTRLTVL.

The chain employs TRBV5-4 and TRBJ2-4; possible D gene TRBD2, 6 bases. Trimming pared 2 bases from V and 4 bases from J, leaving 7 bases between. The length of the CDR3 is 13 residues. Per the germline V gene, CDR1 is SGHNT and CDR2 is YYREEE (reference sequence). CDR3 coding DNA: TGTGCCAGCAGCTTACGGGAGAAAAACATTCAGTACTTC. The encoded protein is CASSLREKNIQYF.

The CDR3 nucleotides are TGTGCCAGCAGCTTGTACGCTAGCACAGATACGCAGTATTTT. It yields the protein CASSLYASTDTQYF. This chain connects TRBV5-6 to TRBJ2-3, with D hard to call. There are 14 residues in the CDR3. Per germline, CDR1 SGHDT and CDR2 YYEEEE. V lost 1 base and J lost 0, with 6 bases in between.

V is TRBV11-2 and J is TRBJ2-2, with no clear D. The CDR3 consists of 12 residues. From germline, CDR1 is SGHAT and CDR2 FQNNGV. Trimming stripped 7 bases from V and 3 bases from J, with 6 bases between. In nucleotides, the CDR3 is TGTGCCAGCACCTCGGACACCGGGGAGCTGTTTTTT. As protein: CASTSDTGELFF.

The V call is TRBV28, the J call TRBJ2-7, with TRBD2 matching over 11 bases. The germline gives CDR1 MDHEN, CDR2 SYDVKM. The CDR3 extends over 15 amino acids. The ends lost 4 bases at V and 2 bases at J; junction bases unmatched: 4. The CDR3 spells CASSSPGLAAYEQYF. CDR3 nucleotides: TGTGCCAGCAGTTCCCCGGGACTAGCGGCCTACGAGCAGTACTTC.

The chain links TRBV28 to TRBJ1-2, with TRBD1 as a possible D gene (6 bases). CDR1 is MDHEN, CDR2 SYDVKM, per germline. V was shortened by 5 bases and J by 6 bases, with 13 bases between the two germline ends. The CDR3 length is 13 residues. CDR3 sequence: CASSTIQGNGYTF. In DNA form, the CDR3 reads TGTGCCAGCAGTACAATCCAGGGGAATGGCTACACCTTC.

The chain carries TRBV29-1 and TRBJ2-3; TRBD1 matches 8 bases. V gave up 1 base and J gave up 3 bases; unmatched junction bases: 3. The CDR3 loop spans 14 amino acids. Germline V gives CDR1 SQVTM, CDR2 ANQGSEA. CDR3 amino acids: CSVEGQGMTDTQYF. The CDR3 DNA is TGCAGCGTTGAAGGACAGGGGATGACAGATACGCAGTATTTT.

Written as DNA, the CDR3 is TGTGCCAGCAGCTCCACAGTAGGCACCGGGGAGCTGTTTTTT. This translates into CASSSTVGTGELFF. The V and J genes are TRBV3-1 (or the pseudogene TRBV3-2) and TRBJ2-2; D call uncertain. Trimming stripped 5 bases from V and 4 bases from J, with 11 bases between. CDR1 and CDR2 (germline): LGHDT, YNNKEL (reference sequence). The CDR3 is made up of 14 amino acids.

V and J are TRBV3-1 (or the pseudogene TRBV3-2) and TRBJ2-2, with a possible D match to TRBD2 (7 bases). The CDR3 is made up of 14 amino acids. Deletions cut 4 bases from V and 4 bases from J, with 10 bases between. Germline lookup yields CDR1 LGHDT and CDR2 YNNKEL (reference sequence). The CDR3 DNA follows: TGTGCCAGCAGCCTCGGGGGGCGCACCGGGGAGCTGTTTTTT. This sequence encodes CASSLGGRTGELFF.

The chain is built from TRBV5-5 and TRBJ2-2, with D unresolved. CDR3 length equals 16 residues. V was trimmed by 4 bases and J by 6 bases, leaving 19 bases between them. Per the germline V gene, CDR1 is SGHKS and CDR2 is YYEKEE (reference sequence). The chain's CDR3 is CASSTGLAPWAGELFF. CDR3 DNA: TGTGCCAGCAGCACTGGGCTGGCTCCATGGGCCGGGGAGCTGTTTTTT.

The chain couples TRBV11-2 to TRBJ1-4, with D perhaps matching TRBD1 (6 bases). Trimming pared 4 bases from V and 8 bases from J, leaving 17 bases between. CDR3 length equals 15 residues. The germline gives CDR1 SGHAT, CDR2 FQNNGV. The CDR3 reads CASSSYRASNEKLFF. The CDR3 bases are TGTGCCAGCAGCTCGTACAGGGCTAGTAACGAAAAACTGTTTTTT.

The chain is built from TRBV29-1 and TRBJ2-7; D possibly matches TRBD1 or TRBD2 (5 bases each). V lost 6 bases to trimming and J lost 3 bases, with 12 bases between them. The CDR3 contains 12 residues. Per the germline V gene, CDR1 is SQVTM and CDR2 is ANQGSEA. The CDR3, as DNA: TGCAGCGTCCGCCTGAGGGGCTACGAGCAGTACTTC. It codes for CSVRLRGYEQYF.